Sequencing of this T cell receptor (beta chain) was carried out in a study of blood T cell repertoires in COVID-19. Here immunoSEQ multiplex PCR was the method, and the copy in TCRdb shows in-frame clones only, minus some. The sample has under 250,000 clones; approximately 88% are singletons. The material sequenced was peripheral blood. This TCR was sampled from a man aged 35-49 years with acute or convalescent COVID-19.

CDR3 region: CATGQSNIEAFF. The CDR3 DNA reads as TGTGCCACCGGACAGTCTAATATTGAAGCTTTCTTT. The V call is TRBV3-1 (or the pseudogene TRBV3-2), the J call TRBJ1-1; tentatively, D is TRBD1 (6 bases). Germline values: CDR1 LGHDT, CDR2 YNNKEL (reference sequence). Trimming took off 10 bases at V and 7 bases at J, with 16 bases between the two ends. The CDR3 runs 12 residues.